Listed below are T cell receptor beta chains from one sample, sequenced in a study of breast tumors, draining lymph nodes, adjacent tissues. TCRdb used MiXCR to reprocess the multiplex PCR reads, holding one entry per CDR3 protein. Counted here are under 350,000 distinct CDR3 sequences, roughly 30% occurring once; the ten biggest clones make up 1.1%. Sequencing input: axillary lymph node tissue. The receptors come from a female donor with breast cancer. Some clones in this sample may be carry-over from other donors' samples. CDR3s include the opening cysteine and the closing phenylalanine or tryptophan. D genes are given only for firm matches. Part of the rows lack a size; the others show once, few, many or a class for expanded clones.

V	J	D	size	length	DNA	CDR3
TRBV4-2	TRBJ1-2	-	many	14	TGTGCCAGCAGCCAAGAAGACAAGTCCTCTGGCTACACCTTC	CASSQEDKSSGYTF
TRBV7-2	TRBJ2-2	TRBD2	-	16	TGTGCCGGCAGCTTGGCTGGCGGGAGTAGCACCGGGGAGCTGTTTTTT	CAGSLAGGSSTGELFF
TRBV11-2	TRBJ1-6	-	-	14	TGTGCCAGCAGCTTAGATTCGGGGGATTCACCCCTCCACTTT	CASSLDSGDSPLHF
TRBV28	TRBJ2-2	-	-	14	TGTGCCAGTAAACTACAGGTCCCACGTGGGGAGCTGTTTTTT	CASKLQVPRGELFF
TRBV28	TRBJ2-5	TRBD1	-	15	TGTGCCAGCAGTCGAACCGGGACAGGGTGGAAGACCCAGTACTTC	CASSRTGTGWKTQYF
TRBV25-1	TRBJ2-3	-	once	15	TGTGCCAGCAGTTTCGGGTCGGGTACAACAGATACGCAGTATTTT	CASSFGSGTTDTQYF
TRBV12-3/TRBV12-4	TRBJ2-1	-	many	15	TGTGCCAGCCGAACATCGAGGGGGAGGTTCGATGAGCAGTTCTTC	CASRTSRGRFDEQFF
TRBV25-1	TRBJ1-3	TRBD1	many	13	TGTGCCAGCAGTGGGACAGGGGAAAACACCATATATTTT	CASSGTGENTIYF
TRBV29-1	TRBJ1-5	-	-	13	TGCAGCGTCTCCTACCCCGGGACTAGCGCCCAGCATTTT	CSVSYPGTSAQHF
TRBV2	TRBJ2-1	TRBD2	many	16	TGTGCCAGCAGTGGGACCGGGACTAGCGTCTACAATGAGCAGTTCTTC	CASSGTGTSVYNEQFF
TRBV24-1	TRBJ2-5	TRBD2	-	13	TGTGCCACCAGTGATTTCGCTAGCGGGACCCAGTACTTC	CATSDFASGTQYF
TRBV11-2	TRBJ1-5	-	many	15	TGTGCCAGCAGCTTAGTGTCGGGGGCCGATCAGCCCCAGCATTTT	CASSLVSGADQPQHF
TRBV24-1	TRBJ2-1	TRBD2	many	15	TGTGCCACCAGTGATCCGGGACTAGGTAACGATGAGCAGTTCTTC	CATSDPGLGNDEQFF
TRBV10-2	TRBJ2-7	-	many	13	TGCGCCAGCAGTGAGTCGCGGTCTGTGGAGCAGTACTTC	CASSESRSVEQYF
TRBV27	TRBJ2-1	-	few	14	TGTGCCAGCAGTTTGCAGCGTCTCTACAATGAGCAGTTCTTC	CASSLQRLYNEQFF
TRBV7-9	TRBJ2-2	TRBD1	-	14	TGTGCCAGCAGCTCCGGGACAGGGGCCGGGGAGCTGTTTTTT	CASSSGTGAGELFF
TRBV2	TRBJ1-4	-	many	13	TGTGCCAGCAATAGGGGACTTGGTGAAAAACTGTTTTTT	CASNRGLGEKLFF
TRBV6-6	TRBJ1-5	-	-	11	TGTGCCAGCAGACAAAATCAGCCCCAGCATTTT	CASRQNQPQHF
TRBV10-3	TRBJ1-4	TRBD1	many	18	TGTGCCATCAGTGAGTCCATCGTATGGGGACAGTCTAATGAAAAACTGTTTTTT	CAISESIVWGQSNEKLFF
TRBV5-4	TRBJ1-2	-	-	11	TGTGCCAGCAGCTTGTTAGGGGGCTACACCTTC	CASSLLGGYTF
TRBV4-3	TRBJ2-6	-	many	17	TGCGCCAGCAGCCACCCTGTGGGGATCTCTGGGGCCAACGTCCTGACTTTC	CASSHPVGISGANVLTF
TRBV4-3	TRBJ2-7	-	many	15	TGCGCCAGCAGCCAAGAAGCCGGGGGCCTCTACGAGCAGTACTTC	CASSQEAGGLYEQYF
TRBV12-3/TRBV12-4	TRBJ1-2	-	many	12	TGTGCCTCCAGGCGGGATAACTATGGCTACACCTTC	CASRRDNYGYTF
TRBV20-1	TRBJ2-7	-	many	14	TGCAGTGCTAGAGAGAGCGCCCTCTCCTACGAGCAGTACTTC	CSARESALSYEQYF
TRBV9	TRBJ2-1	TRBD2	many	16	TGTGCCAGCAGCTCAGGGACTAGCGGAGTATACAATGAGCAGTTCTTC	CASSSGTSGVYNEQFF
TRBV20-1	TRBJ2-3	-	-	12	TGCAGTGCTAGCGGACAAACAGATACGCAGTATTTT	CSASGQTDTQYF
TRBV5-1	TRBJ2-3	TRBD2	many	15	TGCGCCAGCAGCTTACGCGGGAGTTTCACAGATACGCAGTATTTT	CASSLRGSFTDTQYF
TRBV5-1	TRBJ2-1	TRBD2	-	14	TGCGCCAGCAGCTTGGGACTAGCGGGAGGTGAGCAGTTCTTC	CASSLGLAGGEQFF